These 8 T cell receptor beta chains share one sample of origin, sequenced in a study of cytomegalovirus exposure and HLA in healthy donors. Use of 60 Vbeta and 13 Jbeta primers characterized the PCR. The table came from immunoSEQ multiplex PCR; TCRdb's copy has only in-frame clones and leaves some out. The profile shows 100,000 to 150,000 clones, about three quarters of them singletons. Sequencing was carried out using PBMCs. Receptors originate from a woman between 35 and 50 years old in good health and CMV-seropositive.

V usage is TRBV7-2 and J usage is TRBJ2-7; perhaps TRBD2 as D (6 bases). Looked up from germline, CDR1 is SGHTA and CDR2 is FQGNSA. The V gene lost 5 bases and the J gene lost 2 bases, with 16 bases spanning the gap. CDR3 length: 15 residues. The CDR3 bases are TGTGCCAGCAGCCGGAGGGCGGACATAGCCTACGAGCAGTACTTC. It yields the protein CASSRRADIAYEQYF.

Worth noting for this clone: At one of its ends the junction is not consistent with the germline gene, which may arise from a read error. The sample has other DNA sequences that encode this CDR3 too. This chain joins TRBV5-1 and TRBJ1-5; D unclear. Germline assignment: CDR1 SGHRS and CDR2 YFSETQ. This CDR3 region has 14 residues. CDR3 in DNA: TGCGCCAGCAGCGACGGGAGCTTCTCTCAGCCCCAGCATTTC. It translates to CASSDGSFSQPQHF.

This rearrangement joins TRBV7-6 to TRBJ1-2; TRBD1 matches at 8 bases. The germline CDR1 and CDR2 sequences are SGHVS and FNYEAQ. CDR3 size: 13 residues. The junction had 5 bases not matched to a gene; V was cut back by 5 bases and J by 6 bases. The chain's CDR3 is CASSVRGLDGYTF. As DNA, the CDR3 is TGTGCCAGCAGCGTCAGGGGGCTCGATGGCTACACCTTC.

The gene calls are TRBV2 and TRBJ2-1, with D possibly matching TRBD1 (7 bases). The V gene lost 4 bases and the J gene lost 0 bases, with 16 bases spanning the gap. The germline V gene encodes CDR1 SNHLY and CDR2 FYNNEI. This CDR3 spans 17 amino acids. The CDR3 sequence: CASSVIPGGSSYNEQFF. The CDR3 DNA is TGTGCCAGCAGTGTTATCCCAGGGGGGAGCTCCTACAATGAGCAGTTCTTC.

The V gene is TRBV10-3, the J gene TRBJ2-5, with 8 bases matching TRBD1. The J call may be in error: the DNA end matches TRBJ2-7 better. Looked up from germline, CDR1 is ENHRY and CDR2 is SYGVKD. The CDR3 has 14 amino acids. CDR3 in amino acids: CAISPGQVSYEQYF. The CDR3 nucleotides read TGTGCCATCAGCCCGGGACAGGTCTCCTACGAGCAGTACTTC.

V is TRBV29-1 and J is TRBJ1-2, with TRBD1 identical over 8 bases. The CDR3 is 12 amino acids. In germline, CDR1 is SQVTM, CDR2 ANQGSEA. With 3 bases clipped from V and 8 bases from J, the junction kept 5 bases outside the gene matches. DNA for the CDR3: TGCAGCGTTGAGATTGACAGGGGAGGCTACACCTTC. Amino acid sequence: CSVEIDRGGYTF.

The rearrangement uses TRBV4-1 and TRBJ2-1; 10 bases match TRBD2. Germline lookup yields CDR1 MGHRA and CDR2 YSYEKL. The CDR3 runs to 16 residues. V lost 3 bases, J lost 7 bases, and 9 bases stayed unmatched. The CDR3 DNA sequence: TGCGCCAGCAGCCAGGAAATAGCGGGGGGAGGGAATGAGCAGTTCTTC. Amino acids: CASSQEIAGGGNEQFF.

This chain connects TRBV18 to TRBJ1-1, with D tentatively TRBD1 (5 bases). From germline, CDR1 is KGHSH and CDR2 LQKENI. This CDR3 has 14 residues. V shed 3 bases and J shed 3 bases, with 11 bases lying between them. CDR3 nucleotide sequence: TGTGCCAGCTCACCCAACACAGGCGACACTGAAGCTTTCTTT. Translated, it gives CASSPNTGDTEAFF.